This TCR beta chain is from a study of T cells after yellow fever vaccination. Notes on the study in general: Researchers noted that a small share of clonotypes showed up in both CD4 and CD8 compartments. Clones that expanded after primary vaccination mostly reappeared after the booster (roughly 96% CD4, approximately 85% CD8). The bulk population could contribute abundant contaminating clonotypes to FACS-sorted repertoires.

A single record per CDR3 protein comes from TCRdb applying MiXCR to the 5' RACE reads. The data contain 250,000 to 300,000 distinct CDR3 sequences, over 10% of them singletons. Trimming left V 3 bases short and J 5 bases short, with 14 bases between. The CDR3 consists of 14 residues. This clonotype was seen a handful of times. The antigen is undetermined. Source: CD4+ T cells sorted from PBMCs, taken 45 days after the yellow fever booster vaccination. The TCR originated in a man aged 30 to 45 who received the YFV17D yellow fever vaccine. The chain carries TRBV12-3 or TRBV12-4 and TRBJ2-7, with a tentative D call TRBD1 (6 bases). This CDR3 reads CASSLGRGWDEQYF. The CDR3 region has the DNA TGTGCCAGCAGTTTGGGCAGGGGATGGGACGAGCAGTACTTC.